Each of the 19 T cell receptor beta chains below was sequenced from the same sample in a study of cytomegalovirus exposure and HLA in healthy donors. Primers included in the PCR were 60 Vbeta and 13 Jbeta primers. Measured with immunoSEQ multiplex PCR; TCRdb has only the in-frame clones, and not every one. The table shows more than 100,000 clones, with roughly 14% occurring only once. Sequencing input: PBMCs. These receptor sequences come from a young woman in good health and CMV-seronegative.

This clone was seen a few times. This chain links TRBV14 with TRBJ2-2, with 11 bases identical to TRBD2. This CDR3 region has 16 residues. Trimming took 5 bases from V and 1 from J; bases not matched to a gene: 3. The V gene's germline CDR1 is SGHDN and CDR2 FVKESK. The CDR3 spells CASSTSGSLNTGELFF. CDR3 nucleotides: TGTGCCAGCAGCACTAGCGGGAGCTTGAACACCGGGGAGCTGTTTTTT.

This clone was detected only a few times. This chain links TRBV5-4 with TRBJ2-1, with D uncertain. V gave up 0 bases and J gave up 2 bases, with 12 bases separating them. CDR3 length: 16 residues. Germline CDR1 is SGHNT and CDR2 is YYREEE (reference sequence). CDR3 region: CASSLVLQSAYNEQFF. The CDR3, as DNA: TGTGCCAGCAGCTTGGTCTTGCAGTCTGCCTACAATGAGCAGTTCTTC.

This clone was detected only a few times. This chain connects TRBV7-3 to TRBJ2-3; D gene ambiguous. Trimming left V 4 bases short and J 4 bases short, with 6 bases between. The CDR3 has 12 residues. The germline V gene encodes CDR1 SGHTA and CDR2 FQGTGA. CDR3 protein: CASSYTPDTQYF. Written as DNA, the CDR3 is TGTGCCAGCAGCTACACGCCAGATACGCAGTATTTT.

This chain links TRBV5-1 with TRBJ1-2; 8 positions agree with TRBD1. The germline CDR1 and CDR2 sequences are SGHRS and YFSETQ. CDR3 length: 15 residues. V was pared by 4 bases and J by 1 base, with 6 bases of the junction left unmatched. CDR3 nucleotides: TGCGCCAGCAGCGTTACAGGGGGTCATAACTATGGCTACACCTTC. This sequence encodes CASSVTGGHNYGYTF.

This chain uses TRBV6-1 with TRBJ2-1, with TRBD1 matching 10 bases. CDR1 and CDR2 (germline): MNHNS, SASEGT. The CDR3 has 16 residues. V shed 2 bases, J shed 9 bases, and the junction held 10 bases outside the gene matches. The DNA for the CDR3 is TGTGCCAGCAGTGAACTGACAGGGGGCATCACAGGTGAGCAGTTCTTC. Protein sequence: CASSELTGGITGEQFF.

The rearrangement links TRBV28 to TRBJ1-5; 7 positions match TRBD1. Germline V gives CDR1 MDHEN, CDR2 SYDVKM. This CDR3 is built from 13 residues. Trimming took 7 bases from V and 7 from J; bases not matched to a gene: 7. The CDR3: CASTRQGHQPQHF. Here the CDR3 DNA reads TGTGCCAGCACCCGACAGGGACACCAGCCCCAGCATTTT.

There are many counts of this clone. The CDR3 protein is CASSGGLAGGTDTQYF. CDR3 nucleotides: TGTGCCAGCAGCGGGGGACTAGCGGGAGGGACAGATACGCAGTATTTT. This rearrangement joins TRBV5-6 to TRBJ2-3; 16 bases fit TRBD2. The CDR3 is 16 residues long. V trimming: 4 bases; J trimming: 3 bases; junction bases outside the gene matches: 2. The germline CDR1 and CDR2 sequences are SGHDT and YYEEEE.

This clone was seen only a few times. CDR3 in DNA: TGTGCCAGCAGTTCCTCTCAACTAGCGGGAGGGCCGGACGAGCAGTTCTTC. It is translated as CASSSSQLAGGPDEQFF. This chain uses TRBV2 with TRBJ2-1, with 13 nucleotides matching TRBD2. CDR1 is SNHLY, CDR2 FYNNEI, per germline. J lost 10 bases, V lost 5 bases, and 14 bases had no gene match. The CDR3 runs 17 residues. Looking up the rest from reference TRBV2 and TRBJ2-1 gives the full variable domain: EPEVTQTPSHQVTQMGQEVILRCVPISNHLYFYWYRQILGQKVEFLVSFYNNEISEKSEIFDDQFSVERPDGSNFTLKIRSTKLEDSAMYFCASSSSQLAGGPDEQFFGPGTRLTVL.

The rearrangement links TRBV6-1 to TRBJ2-3; 10 positions match TRBD2. J gave up 2 bases and V 4 bases, and 3 bases lay outside the gene matches. Per the germline V gene, CDR1 is MNHNS and CDR2 is SASEGT. This CDR3 contains 15 residues. CDR3: CASSVTSGATDTQYF. CDR3 sequence (DNA): TGTGCCAGCAGTGTAACTAGCGGGGCCACAGATACGCAGTATTTT.

This clone turned up a few times. The CDR3 loop is CASSKPSGGLQETQYF. CDR3 DNA: TGTGCCAGTAGTAAACCTAGCGGGGGGCTCCAAGAGACCCAGTACTTC. The chain combines TRBV19 with TRBJ2-5, with 11 positions matching TRBD2. From germline, CDR1 is LNHDA and CDR2 SQIVND (reference sequence). The CDR3 length is 16 residues. Trimming removed 4 bases from V and 1 base from J; junction bases left unmatched: 5.

This chain joins TRBV6-1 and TRBJ1-5; no clear D. The V gene's germline CDR1 is MNHNS and CDR2 SASEGT. The CDR3 length is 13 residues. With 5 bases removed from V and 5 bases from J, the gap between germline ends came to 10 bases. The CDR3 DNA reads TGTGCCAGCAGTCCGGAGCCCCATCAGCCCCAGCATTTT. As protein: CASSPEPHQPQHF.

The chain has TRBV9 and TRBJ2-1; TRBD2 might be the D (5 bases). Trimming removed 0 bases from V and 4 bases from J, with 14 bases in between. The germline CDR1 and CDR2 sequences are SGDLS and YYNGEE. The CDR3 consists of 16 residues. CDR3 sequence: CASSVASGMGYNEQFF. The CDR3 nucleotides read TGTGCCAGCAGCGTAGCTTCGGGGATGGGGTACAATGAGCAGTTCTTC.

V and J are TRBV7-7 and TRBJ2-5, with 9 bases matching TRBD2. V dropped 3 bases and J dropped 5; count of bases not matched to a gene: 1. The CDR3 is 13 amino acids. Germline-derived CDR1 and CDR2 are SSHAT and FNYEAQ (reference sequence). The CDR3 sequence: CASSFGLAETQYF. In nucleotides, the CDR3 is TGTGCCAGCAGCTTCGGACTAGCGGAGACCCAGTACTTC.

This clone showed up just a few times. The rearrangement uses TRBV29-1 and TRBJ2-5; a possible D gene is TRBD1 (6 bases). V dropped 7 bases and J dropped 1 base, with 10 bases sitting between them. This CDR3 comprises 12 residues. The V gene's germline CDR1 is SQVTM and CDR2 ANQGSEA. CDR3 in DNA: TGCAGCGCCAGGGGTCTCCAAGAGACCCAGTACTTC. Translated, it gives CSARGLQETQYF. Full variable domain (remainder filled in from reference TRBV29-1 and TRBJ2-5): SAVISQKPSRDICQRGTSLTIQCQVDSQVTMMFWYRQQPGQSLTLIATANQGSEATYESGFVIDKFPISRPNLTFSTLTVSNMSPEDSSIYLCSARGLQETQYFGPGTRLLVL.

This chain connects TRBV11-2 to TRBJ2-1, with TRBD2 matching 14 bases. The germline CDR1 and CDR2 sequences are SGHAT and FQNNGV. The trim removed 2 bases at V and 3 bases at J, leaving 9 bases unmatched. This CDR3 has 19 amino acids. Written as DNA, the CDR3 is TGTGCCAGCAGCTTAATCAGACTAGCGGGAGGGGAGGGCTACAATGAGCAGTTCTTC. Encoded protein: CASSLIRLAGGEGYNEQFF. The full variable domain, its missing parts supplied by reference TRBV11-2 and TRBJ2-1, is EAGVAQSPRYKIIEKRQSVAFWCNPISGHATLYWYQQILGQGPKLLIQFQNNGVVDDSQLPKDRFSAERLKGVDSTLKIQPAKLEDSAVYLCASSLIRLAGGEGYNEQFFGPGTRLTVL.

The V gene is TRBV29-1, the J gene TRBJ2-7; unclear D gene. From germline, CDR1 is SQVTM and CDR2 ANQGSEA. The V and J ends lost 1 base and 4 bases respectively, with 5 bases between them. The CDR3 covers 11 residues. The CDR3 protein is CSVEVLYEQYF. The CDR3 DNA sequence: TGCAGCGTTGAAGTATTATACGAGCAGTACTTC.

V usage is TRBV19 and J usage is TRBJ1-1; the D gene is possibly TRBD1 (6 bases). Germline V CDR1 and CDR2: LNHDA, SQIVND (reference sequence). The V gene lost 5 bases and the J gene lost 8 bases, with 12 bases spanning the gap. CDR3 size: 12 residues. In DNA, the CDR3 is TGTGCCAGTAGTTCCCGGGACAAAGAAGCTTTCTTT. This codes for CASSSRDKEAFF.

The chain uses TRBV2 and TRBJ2-7; perhaps TRBD2 as D (5 bases). The CDR3 runs to 13 residues. Trimming pared 8 bases from V and 7 bases from J, leaving 18 bases between. Germline V lookup: CDR1 SNHLY, CDR2 FYNNEI. The CDR3 region is CASLGSSSGEQYF. The CDR3 DNA follows: TGTGCCAGCCTAGGGAGTTCGTCCGGGGAGCAGTACTTC.

This clone was seen a few times. The chain combines TRBV2 with TRBJ1-6, with 7 bases lining up with TRBD1. V dropped 2 bases and J dropped 7; count of bases not matched to a gene: 5. In germline, CDR1 is SNHLY, CDR2 FYNNEI. The CDR3 has 15 residues. For the CDR3, the DNA is TGTGCCAGCAGTGAAACCAGGGGGGAGAATTCACCCCTCCACTTT. It specifies CASSETRGENSPLHF.